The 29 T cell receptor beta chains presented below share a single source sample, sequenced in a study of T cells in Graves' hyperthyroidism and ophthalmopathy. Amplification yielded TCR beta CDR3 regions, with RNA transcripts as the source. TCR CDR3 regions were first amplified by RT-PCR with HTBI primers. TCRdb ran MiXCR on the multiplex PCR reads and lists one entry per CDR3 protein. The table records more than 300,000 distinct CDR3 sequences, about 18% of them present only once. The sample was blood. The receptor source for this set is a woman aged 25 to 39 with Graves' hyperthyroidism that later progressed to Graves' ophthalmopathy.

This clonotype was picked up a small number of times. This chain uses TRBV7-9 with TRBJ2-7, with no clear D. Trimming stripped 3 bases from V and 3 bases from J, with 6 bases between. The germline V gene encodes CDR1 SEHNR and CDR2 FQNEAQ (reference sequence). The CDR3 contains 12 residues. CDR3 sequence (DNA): TGTGCCAGCAGCTTTTCCGACTACGAGCAGTACTTC. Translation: CASSFSDYEQYF.

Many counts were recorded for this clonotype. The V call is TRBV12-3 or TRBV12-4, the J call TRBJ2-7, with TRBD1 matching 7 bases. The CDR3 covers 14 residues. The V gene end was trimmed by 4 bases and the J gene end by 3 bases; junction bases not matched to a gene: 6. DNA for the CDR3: TGTGCCAGCAGTTCCGGGACAGCAAGCTACGAGCAGTACTTC. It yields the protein CASSSGTASYEQYF.

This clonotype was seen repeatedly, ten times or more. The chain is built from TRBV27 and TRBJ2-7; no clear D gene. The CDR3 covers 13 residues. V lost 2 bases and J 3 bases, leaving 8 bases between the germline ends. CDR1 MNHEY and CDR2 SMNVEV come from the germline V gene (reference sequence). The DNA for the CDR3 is TGTGCCAGCAGTTTAAGGCGGAACTACGAGCAGTACTTC. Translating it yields CASSLRRNYEQYF.

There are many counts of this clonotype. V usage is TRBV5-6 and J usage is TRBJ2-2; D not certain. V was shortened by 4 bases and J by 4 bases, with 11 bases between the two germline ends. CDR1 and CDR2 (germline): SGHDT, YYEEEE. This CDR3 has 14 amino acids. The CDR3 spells CASSRGRGTGELFF. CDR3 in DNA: TGTGCCAGCAGCCGAGGACGAGGCACCGGGGAGCTGTTTTTT.

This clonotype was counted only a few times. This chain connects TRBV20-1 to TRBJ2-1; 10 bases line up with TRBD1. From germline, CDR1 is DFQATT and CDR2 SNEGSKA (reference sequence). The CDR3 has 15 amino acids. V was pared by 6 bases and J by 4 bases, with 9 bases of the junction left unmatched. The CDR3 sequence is CSAWRRDRGYNEQFF. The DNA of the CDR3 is TGCAGTGCCTGGCGCCGGGACAGGGGATACAATGAGCAGTTCTTC.

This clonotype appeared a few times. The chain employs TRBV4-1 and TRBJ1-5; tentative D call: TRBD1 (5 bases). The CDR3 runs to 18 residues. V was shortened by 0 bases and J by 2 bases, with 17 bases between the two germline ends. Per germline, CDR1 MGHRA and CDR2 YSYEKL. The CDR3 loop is CASSQDKSKGFGNQPQHF. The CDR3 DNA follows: TGCGCCAGCAGCCAAGATAAATCCAAGGGGTTTGGCAATCAGCCCCAGCATTTT.

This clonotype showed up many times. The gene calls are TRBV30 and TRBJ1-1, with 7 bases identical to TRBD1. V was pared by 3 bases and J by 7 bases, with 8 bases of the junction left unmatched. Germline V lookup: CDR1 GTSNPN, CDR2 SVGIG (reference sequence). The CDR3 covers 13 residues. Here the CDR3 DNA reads TGTGCCTGGAGAAAGACAGGGACCCATGAAGCTTTCTTT. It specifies CAWRKTGTHEAFF.

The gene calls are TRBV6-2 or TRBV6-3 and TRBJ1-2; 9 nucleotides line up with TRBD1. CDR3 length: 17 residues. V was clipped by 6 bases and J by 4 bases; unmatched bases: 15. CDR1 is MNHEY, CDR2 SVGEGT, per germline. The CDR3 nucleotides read TGTGCCAGCAGCCTACCAACCGGGACAGGGACCGTCTATGGCTACACCTTC. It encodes CASSLPTGTGTVYGYTF.

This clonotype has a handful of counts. The CDR3 region is CASSPRGLPSGNTIYF. As DNA, the CDR3 is TGTGCCAGCAGTCCCAGGGGACTCCCCTCTGGAAACACCATATATTTT. This chain connects TRBV27 to TRBJ1-3, with D perhaps TRBD1 (6 bases). Germline loops: CDR1 MNHEY, CDR2 SMNVEV (reference sequence). V lost 5 bases, J lost 0 bases, and 14 bases lay in between. The CDR3 contains 16 residues.

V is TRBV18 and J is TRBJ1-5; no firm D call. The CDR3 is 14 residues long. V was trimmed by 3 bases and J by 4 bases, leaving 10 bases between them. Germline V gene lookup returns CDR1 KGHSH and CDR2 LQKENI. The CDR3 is CASSPSSGNQPQHF. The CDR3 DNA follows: TGTGCCAGCTCACCGTCGTCAGGAAATCAGCCCCAGCATTTT.

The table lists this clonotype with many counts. The chain's CDR3 is CASSSGPDYGYTF. The CDR3 DNA is TGTGCCAGCAGTTCGGGGCCTGATTATGGCTACACCTTC. V and J are TRBV6-1 and TRBJ1-2; possibly TRBD1 for D (5 bases). In germline, CDR1 is MNHNS, CDR2 SASEGT. Trimming removed 5 bases from V and 5 bases from J, with 12 bases in between. CDR3 size: 13 residues.

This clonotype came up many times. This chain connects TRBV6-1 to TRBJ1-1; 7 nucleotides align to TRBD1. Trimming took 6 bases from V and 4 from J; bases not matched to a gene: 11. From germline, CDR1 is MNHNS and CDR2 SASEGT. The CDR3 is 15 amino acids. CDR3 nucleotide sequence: TGTGCCAGCAGGGAGGGGACAGTCCAGGGCACTGAAGCTTTCTTT. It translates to CASREGTVQGTEAFF.

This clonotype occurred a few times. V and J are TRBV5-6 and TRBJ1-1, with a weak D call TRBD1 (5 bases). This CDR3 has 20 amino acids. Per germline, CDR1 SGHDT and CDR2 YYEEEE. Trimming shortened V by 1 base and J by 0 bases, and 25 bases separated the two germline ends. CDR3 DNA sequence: TGTGCCAGCAGCTTGCGCACTCCAGTGACAGAAGCCCAGATGAACACTGAAGCTTTCTTT. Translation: CASSLRTPVTEAQMNTEAFF.

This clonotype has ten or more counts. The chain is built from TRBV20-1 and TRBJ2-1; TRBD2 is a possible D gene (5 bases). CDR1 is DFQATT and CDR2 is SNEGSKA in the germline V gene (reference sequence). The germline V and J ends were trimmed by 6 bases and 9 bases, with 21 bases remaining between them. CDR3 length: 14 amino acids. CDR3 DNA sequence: TGCAGTGCGCCCTTGGGGAAAGGAGGCGGTGAGCAGTTCTTC. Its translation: CSAPLGKGGGEQFF.

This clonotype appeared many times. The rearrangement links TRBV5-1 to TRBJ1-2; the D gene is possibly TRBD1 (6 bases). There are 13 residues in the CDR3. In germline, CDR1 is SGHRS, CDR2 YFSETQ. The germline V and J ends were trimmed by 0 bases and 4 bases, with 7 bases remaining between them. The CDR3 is CASSLGTAYGYTF. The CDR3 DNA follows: TGCGCCAGCAGCTTGGGGACAGCCTATGGCTACACCTTC.

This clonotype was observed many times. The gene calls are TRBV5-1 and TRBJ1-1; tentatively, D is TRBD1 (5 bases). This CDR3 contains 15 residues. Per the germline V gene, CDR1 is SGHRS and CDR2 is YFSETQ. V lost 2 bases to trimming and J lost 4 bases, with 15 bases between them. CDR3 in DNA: TGCGCCAGCAGCTTCATCACGGGGGGTGGCACTGAAGCTTTCTTT. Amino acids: CASSFITGGGTEAFF.

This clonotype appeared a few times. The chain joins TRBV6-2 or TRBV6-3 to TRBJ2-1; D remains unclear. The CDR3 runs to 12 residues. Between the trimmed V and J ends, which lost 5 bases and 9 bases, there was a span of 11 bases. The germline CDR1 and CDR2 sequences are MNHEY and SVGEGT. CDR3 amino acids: CASSHFGGEQFF. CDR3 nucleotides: TGTGCCAGCAGTCATTTTGGCGGTGAGCAGTTCTTC.

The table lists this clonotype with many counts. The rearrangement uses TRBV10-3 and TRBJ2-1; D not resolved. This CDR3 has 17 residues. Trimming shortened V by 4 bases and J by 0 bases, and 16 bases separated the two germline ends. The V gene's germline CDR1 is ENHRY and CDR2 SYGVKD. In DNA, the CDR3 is TGTGCCATCAGTGGAAGTCCTGACCCGAGCTCCTACAATGAGCAGTTCTTC. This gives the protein CAISGSPDPSSYNEQFF.

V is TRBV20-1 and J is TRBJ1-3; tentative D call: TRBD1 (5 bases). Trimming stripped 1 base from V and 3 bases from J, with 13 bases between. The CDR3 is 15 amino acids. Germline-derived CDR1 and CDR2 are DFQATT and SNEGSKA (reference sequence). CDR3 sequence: CSARADQGGGNTIYF. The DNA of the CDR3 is TGCAGTGCTAGAGCGGATCAGGGTGGTGGAAACACCATATATTTT.

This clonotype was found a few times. CDR3 loop: CSARDRQEPYSNQPQHF. In DNA, the CDR3 is TGCAGTGCTAGAGATAGACAGGAACCATATAGCAATCAGCCCCAGCATTTT. The V gene is TRBV20-1, the J gene TRBJ1-5, with D possibly matching TRBD1 (6 bases). The CDR3 has 17 residues. The V and J ends lost 0 bases and 0 bases respectively, with 15 bases between them. Germline CDR1 and CDR2: DFQATT and SNEGSKA (reference sequence).

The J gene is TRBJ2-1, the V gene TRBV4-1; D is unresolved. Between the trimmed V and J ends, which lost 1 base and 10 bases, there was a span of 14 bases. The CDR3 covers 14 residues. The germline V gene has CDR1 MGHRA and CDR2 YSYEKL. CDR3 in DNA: TGCGCCAGCAGCCAAGGGGCAGAACAGTGGGAGCAGTTCTTC. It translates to CASSQGAEQWEQFF.

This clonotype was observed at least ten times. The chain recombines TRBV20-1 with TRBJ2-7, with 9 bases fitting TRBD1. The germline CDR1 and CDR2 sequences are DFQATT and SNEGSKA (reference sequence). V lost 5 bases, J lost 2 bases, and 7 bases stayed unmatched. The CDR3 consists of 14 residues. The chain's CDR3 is CSAPRQGDTYEQYF. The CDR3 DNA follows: TGCAGTGCTCCCAGACAGGGGGACACCTACGAGCAGTACTTC.

As DNA, the CDR3 is TGTGCCAGCAGCCCCCCGGGCCGAAAAGAGACCCAGTACTTC. Protein: CASSPPGRKETQYF. The V gene is TRBV7-4, the J gene TRBJ2-5, with D unclear. The CDR3 length is 14 residues. The germline V and J ends were trimmed by 5 bases and 3 bases, with 13 bases remaining between them. Per the germline V gene, CDR1 is SGHVT and CDR2 is SQSDAQ.

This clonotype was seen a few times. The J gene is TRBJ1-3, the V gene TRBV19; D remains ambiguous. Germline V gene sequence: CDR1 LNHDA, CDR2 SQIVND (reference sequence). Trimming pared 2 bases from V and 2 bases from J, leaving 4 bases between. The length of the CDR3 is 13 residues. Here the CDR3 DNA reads TGTGCCAGTAGTATAACAGCTGGAAACACCATATATTTT. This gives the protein CASSITAGNTIYF.

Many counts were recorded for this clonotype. As DNA, the CDR3 is TGTGCCAGCAGCCCGACAGGGGCCTCTGGCTACACCTTC. This translates into CASSPTGASGYTF. The chain links TRBV27 to TRBJ1-2; 8 bases align to TRBD1. In germline, CDR1 is MNHEY, CDR2 SMNVEV (reference sequence). V gave up 6 bases and J gave up 7 bases; unmatched junction bases: 7. This CDR3 is 13 amino acids long.

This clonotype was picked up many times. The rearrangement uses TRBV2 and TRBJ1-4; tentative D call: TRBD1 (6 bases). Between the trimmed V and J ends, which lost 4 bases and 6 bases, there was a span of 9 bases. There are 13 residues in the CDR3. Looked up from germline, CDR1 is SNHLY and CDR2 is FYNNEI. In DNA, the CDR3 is TGTGCCAGCAGTGCCTCAGGGGATGAAAAACTGTTTTTT. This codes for CASSASGDEKLFF.

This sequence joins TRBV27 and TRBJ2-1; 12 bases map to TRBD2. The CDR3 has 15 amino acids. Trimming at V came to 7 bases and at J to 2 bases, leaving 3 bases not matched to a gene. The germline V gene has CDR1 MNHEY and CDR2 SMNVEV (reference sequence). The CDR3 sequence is CASKLAGGPYNEQFF. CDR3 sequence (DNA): TGTGCCAGCAAGCTAGCGGGGGGGCCCTACAATGAGCAGTTCTTC.

CDR3 in DNA: TGTGCCATCAGGGGTTCCGGGACAGGGAATGATGAGCAGTTCTTC. This translates into CAIRGSGTGNDEQFF. The J gene is TRBJ2-1, the V gene TRBV10-3; the match to TRBD1 covers 9 bases. V gave up 6 bases and J gave up 8 bases; unmatched junction bases: 11. Germline V lookup: CDR1 ENHRY, CDR2 SYGVKD. This CDR3 is built from 15 residues.

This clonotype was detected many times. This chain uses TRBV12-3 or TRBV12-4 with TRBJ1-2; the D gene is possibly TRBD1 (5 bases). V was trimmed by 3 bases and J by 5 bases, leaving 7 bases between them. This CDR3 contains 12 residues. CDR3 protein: CASSFRVYGYTF. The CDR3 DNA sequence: TGTGCCAGCAGTTTCAGGGTTTATGGCTACACCTTC.